This passage covers 21 T cell receptor beta chains from one sample sequenced in a study of identical twins. TCRdb re-analysed the 5' RACE reads in MiXCR, keeping a single row per CDR3 protein. The sample consists of 690,000 or so distinct CDR3 sequences, under 9% of them appearing once. These same data were also listed under a study on yellow fever vaccine responses in identical twins.

Sample: PBMCs. The receptors here all came from a woman aged 18-29 years in good health.

This clonotype was observed at least ten times. The chain couples TRBV3-1 to TRBJ1-1; 9 nucleotides line up with TRBD1. Germline loops: CDR1 LGHDT, CDR2 YNNKEL (reference sequence). Trimming at V came to 4 bases and at J to 3 bases, leaving 9 bases not matched to a gene. This CDR3 has 16 residues. Here the CDR3 DNA reads TGTGCCAGCAGCCCATCGGACAGGGGCGCGTACACTGAAGCTTTCTTT. Protein: CASSPSDRGAYTEAFF.

The rearrangement uses TRBV20-1 and TRBJ2-1; the match to TRBD1 covers 8 bases. Per germline, CDR1 DFQATT and CDR2 SNEGSKA (reference sequence). This CDR3 comprises 13 residues. The CDR3: CSHTPGGHNEQFF. Here the CDR3 DNA reads TGCAGCCACACACCAGGGGGCCACAATGAGCAGTTCTTC.

This clonotype was counted a few times. The rearrangement joins TRBV28 to TRBJ2-7; tentative D call: TRBD1 (6 bases). The CDR3 loop spans 15 amino acids. The V and J ends lost 5 bases and 4 bases respectively, with 18 bases between them. CDR1 is MDHEN, CDR2 SYDVKM, per germline. CDR3 in amino acids: CASSQQGYGSYEQYF. The CDR3 region has the DNA TGTGCCAGCAGTCAACAGGGCTACGGCTCTTACGAGCAGTACTTC.

This chain joins TRBV9 and TRBJ1-5; D gene ambiguous. Germline loops: CDR1 SGDLS, CDR2 YYNGEE. The CDR3 is 15 residues long. V shed 3 bases and J shed 0 bases, with 10 bases lying between them. CDR3 sequence: CASSGTPYSNQPQHF. The CDR3 DNA sequence: TGTGCCAGCAGCGGGACCCCCTATAGCAATCAGCCCCAGCATTTT.

The table lists this clonotype with a few counts. V is TRBV12-3 or TRBV12-4 and J is TRBJ2-7; D tentatively fits TRBD1 or TRBD2 (5 bases each). V was clipped by 2 bases and J by 1 base, with 9 bases between them. The CDR3 sequence is 14 residues long. The CDR3 DNA reads TGTGCCAGCAGTTTATGGGACCAGTCCTACGAGCAGTACTTC. Encoded protein: CASSLWDQSYEQYF.

This clonotype was counted ten times or more. The V call is TRBV29-1, the J call TRBJ2-3, with D hard to call. The V end lost 4 bases, the J end lost 2 bases, and 10 bases lay between the germline ends. This CDR3 comprises 13 residues. CDR1 is SQVTM and CDR2 is ANQGSEA in the germline V gene. The CDR3, as DNA: TGCAGCGTTGGGATAGTTCTCACAGATACGCAGTATTTT. Translation gives CSVGIVLTDTQYF.

This chain connects TRBV15 to TRBJ2-3; D gene unclear. V lost 0 bases and J 5 bases, leaving 6 bases between the germline ends. This CDR3 comprises 13 residues. In germline, CDR1 is LNHNV, CDR2 YYDKDF (reference sequence). CDR3 amino acids: CATSRDPRDTQYF. CDR3 coding DNA: TGTGCCACCAGCAGAGACCCCAGAGATACGCAGTATTTT.

The chain recombines TRBV7-9 with TRBJ1-1, with D uncertain. The CDR3 consists of 15 residues. CDR1 and CDR2 (germline): SEHNR, FQNEAQ (reference sequence). Trimming took 0 bases from V and 6 from J, leaving 14 bases between them. This chain's CDR3 is CASSLAGSMVPEAFF. DNA for the CDR3: TGTGCCAGCAGCTTAGCTGGCTCAATGGTTCCTGAAGCTTTCTTT.

This clonotype was observed a handful of times. The rearrangement uses TRBV20-1 and TRBJ2-7; D unresolved. This CDR3 has 13 residues. Germline CDR1 and CDR2: DFQATT and SNEGSKA (reference sequence). Trimming left V 5 bases short and J 2 bases short, with 13 bases between. DNA for the CDR3: TGCAGTGCTGAATCGGACGGAGCCTACGAGCAGTACTTC. Translated: CSAESDGAYEQYF.

The chain couples TRBV9 to TRBJ1-3, with TRBD1 matching 7 bases. V lost 0 bases and J lost 4; bases outside the gene matches: 19. Germline loops: CDR1 SGDLS, CDR2 YYNGEE. CDR3 length equals 20 residues. This chain's CDR3 is CASSVDNLDRTTAWGNTIYF. CDR3 nucleotide sequence: TGTGCCAGCAGCGTAGACAACTTGGACAGGACTACCGCGTGGGGAAACACCATATATTTT.

Only a few counts were recorded for this clonotype. V gene TRBV25-1 combines with J gene TRBJ2-2; TRBD1 matches at 7 bases. This CDR3 is 14 amino acids long. The V gene's germline CDR1 is MGHDK and CDR2 SYGVNS. J lost 4 bases, V lost 4 bases, and 3 bases had no gene match. This CDR3 is CASSADRATGELFF. As DNA, the CDR3 is TGTGCCAGCAGTGCTGACAGGGCCACCGGGGAGCTGTTTTTT.

In its sample, this clonotype was seen a few times. This chain uses TRBV11-3 with TRBJ2-1; a weak D match, TRBD2 (6 bases). Looked up from germline, CDR1 is SGHNT and CDR2 is YENEEA. This CDR3 is 14 amino acids long. The ends were cut back, 0 bases at V and 9 bases at J, with 12 bases in the middle. The CDR3 DNA sequence: TGTGCCAGCAGCTTAGATTACGGGGGAGTTGAGCAGTTCTTC. Its translation is CASSLDYGGVEQFF.

This clonotype came up many times. CDR3 loop: CASSSQGAYEQYF. CDR3 DNA sequence: TGTGCCAGCAGCTCACAGGGGGCCTACGAGCAGTACTTC. The V gene is TRBV7-9, the J gene TRBJ2-7, with 8 bases matching TRBD1. CDR1 is SEHNR, CDR2 FQNEAQ, per germline (reference sequence). V trimming: 4 bases; J trimming: 2 bases; junction bases outside the gene matches: 1. The CDR3 has 13 amino acids.

This clonotype was seen many times. The chain employs TRBV29-1 and TRBJ2-5; no clear D gene. V was cut by 7 bases and J by 3 bases, with 6 bases left in between. This CDR3 contains 10 residues. Germline V CDR1 and CDR2: SQVTM, ANQGSEA. The CDR3 here is CSATEETQYF. For the CDR3, the DNA is TGCAGCGCTACCGAAGAGACCCAGTACTTC. The variable domain in full, completed from reference TRBV29-1 and TRBJ2-5, reads SAVISQKPSRDICQRGTSLTIQCQVDSQVTMMFWYRQQPGQSLTLIATANQGSEATYESGFVIDKFPISRPNLTFSTLTVSNMSPEDSSIYLCSATEETQYFGPGTRLLVL.

The chain uses TRBV7-2 and TRBJ2-1, with 13 bases that match TRBD2. Germline assignment: CDR1 SGHTA and CDR2 FQGNSA. The CDR3 has 14 amino acids. The V segment lost 7 bases and the J segment 14 bases; nucleotides outside the gene matches: 11. The CDR3 spells CASTGGLAGVYKFF. CDR3 sequence (DNA): TGTGCCAGCACCGGAGGACTAGCGGGAGTGTACAAGTTCTTC.

In its sample, this clonotype was seen a few times. V is TRBV27 and J is TRBJ1-2, with 10 bases matching TRBD1. Germline CDR1 and CDR2: MNHEY and SMNVEV (reference sequence). The CDR3 consists of 16 residues. The V segment lost 8 bases and the J segment 5 bases; nucleotides outside the gene matches: 14. The chain's CDR3 is CASRGTGDLSLYGYTF. CDR3 sequence (DNA): TGTGCCAGCCGAGGGACAGGGGATCTCTCACTATATGGCTACACCTTC.

This clonotype was detected a few times. The chain recombines TRBV7-3 with TRBJ2-6; D not certain. Per the germline V gene, CDR1 is SGHTA and CDR2 is FQGTGA. The V gene lost 2 bases and the J gene lost 8 bases, with 4 bases spanning the gap. This CDR3 has 12 residues. The CDR3 spells CASSLFTNVLTF. CDR3 in DNA: TGTGCCAGCAGCTTATTTACCAACGTCCTGACTTTC. Looking up the rest from reference TRBV7-3 and TRBJ2-6 gives the full variable domain: GAGVSQTPSNKVTEKGKYVELRCDPISGHTALYWYRQSLGQGPEFLIYFQGTGAADDSGLPNDRFFAVRPEGSVSTLKIQRTERGDSAVYLCASSLFTNVLTFGAGSRLTVL.

The rearrangement joins TRBV7-6 to TRBJ2-7; D may be TRBD1 (6 bases). The V gene lost 5 bases and the J gene lost 3 bases, with 11 bases spanning the gap. This CDR3 has 13 amino acids. Germline lookup yields CDR1 SGHVS and CDR2 FNYEAQ. The CDR3 loop is CASSLRGHYEQYF. In DNA, the CDR3 is TGTGCCAGCAGCCTCCGGGGACACTACGAGCAGTACTTC.

In its sample, this clonotype was seen a few times. The chain couples TRBV4-1 to TRBJ1-4; perhaps TRBD1 as D (5 bases). Trimming removed 1 base at V and 8 bases at J, with 23 bases between. CDR1 MGHRA and CDR2 YSYEKL come from the germline V gene. The CDR3 contains 18 residues. In DNA form, the CDR3 reads TGCGCCAGCAGCCAAGTCCCGGGACTTGGGACTGGTGGGGAAAAACTGTTTTTT. It encodes CASSQVPGLGTGGEKLFF.

This chain joins TRBV28 and TRBJ2-1; D is unresolved. The germline gives CDR1 MDHEN, CDR2 SYDVKM. The V end lost 6 bases, the J end lost 3 bases, and 12 bases lay between the germline ends. The length of the CDR3 is 14 residues. CDR3 coding DNA: TGTGCCAGCAGGCCGAGTCCGAGCTACAATGAGCAGTTCTTC. This codes for CASRPSPSYNEQFF.

Many counts were recorded for this clonotype. The CDR3 DNA is TGTGCCAGCAGCAAAGACGGGGGGGCTGGCACAGATACGCAGTATTTT. Translated: CASSKDGGAGTDTQYF. The rearrangement uses TRBV21-1 and TRBJ2-3; TRBD1, the D gene given by the table, was not confirmed from the DNA. TRBV21-1 is reported as a pseudogene. The CDR3 has 16 amino acids.